The clone carrying this T cell receptor beta chain has a handful of counts. What it binds is not known. The PCR had 60 Vbeta and 13 Jbeta primers. Generated by immunoSEQ multiplex PCR, the TCRdb table keeps only in-frame clones and is missing some. This sample carries about 150,000 clones, roughly a tenth of them seen once, and the ten largest clones take approximately 2%. This entry is derived from a study of cytomegalovirus exposure and HLA in healthy donors. Study-wide findings and caveats: Prior analysis indicated that the majority of TCR beta V segments exhibited productivity approximately 87% or approximately 30% of the time. A likely sequencing artifact accounted for one observed cluster of highly shared sequence variants.

The V end was cut by 6 bases, the J end by 2 bases, with 10 bases between. The germline gives CDR1 ENHRY, CDR2 SYGVKD. The CDR3 loop spans 13 amino acids. The sequence came from a male donor in good health and CMV-seronegative. The rearrangement links TRBV10-3 to TRBJ2-5, with no clear D. Sample: PBMCs. CDR3: CAISDSTQETQYF. The DNA for the CDR3 is TGTGCCATCAGCGACTCAACTCAAGAGACCCAGTACTTC.